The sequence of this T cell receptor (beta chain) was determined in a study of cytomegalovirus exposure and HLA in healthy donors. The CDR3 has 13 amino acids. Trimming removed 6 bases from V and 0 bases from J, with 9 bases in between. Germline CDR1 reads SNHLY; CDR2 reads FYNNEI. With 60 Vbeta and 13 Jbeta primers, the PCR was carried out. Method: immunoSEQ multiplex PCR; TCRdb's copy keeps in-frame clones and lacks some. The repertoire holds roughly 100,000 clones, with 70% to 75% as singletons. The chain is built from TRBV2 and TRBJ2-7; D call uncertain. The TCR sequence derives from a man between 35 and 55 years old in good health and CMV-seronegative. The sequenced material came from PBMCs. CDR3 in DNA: TGTGCCAGCAGGACGGCTAGCTCCTACGAGCAGTACTTC. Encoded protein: CASRTASSYEQYF.